These 15 T cell receptor beta chains were all obtained from the same sample, sequenced in a study of cytomegalovirus exposure and HLA in healthy donors. The PCR employed 60 Vbeta primers together with 13 Jbeta primers. Data came from immunoSEQ multiplex PCR; TCRdb stores just in-frame clones and leaves some out. The top ten hold approximately 1.5% of the sample, which has more than 150,000 clones, almost 80% seen once. The specimen was PBMCs. Receptors originate from a male donor in good health and CMV-seronegative.

With respect to this clone: The same CDR3 arises from other DNA sequences in this sample as well. CDR3 region: CASSGLAGVYEQYF. CDR3 nucleotide sequence: TGTGCCAGCAGCGGACTAGCGGGAGTTTACGAGCAGTACTTC. This rearrangement joins TRBV28 to TRBJ2-7, with 13 positions matching TRBD2. The CDR3 sequence is 14 residues long. The junction had 3 bases not matched to a gene; V was cut back by 6 bases and J by 4 bases. The germline CDR1 and CDR2 sequences are MDHEN and SYDVKM.

The genes are TRBV5-1 and TRBJ1-5, with D unresolved. Germline CDR1 and CDR2: SGHRS and YFSETQ. The CDR3 is made up of 15 amino acids. Trimming shortened V by 1 base and J by 6 bases, and 14 bases separated the two germline ends. CDR3 sequence: CASSLSGGQTQPQHF. The CDR3 region has the DNA TGCGCCAGCAGCTTGAGTGGCGGGCAGACTCAGCCCCAGCATTTT. Filled out from reference TRBV5-1 and TRBJ1-5, the complete variable domain reads KAGVTQTPRYLIKTRGQQVTLSCSPISGHRSVSWYQQTPGQGLQFLFEYFSETQRNKGNFPGRFSGRQFSNSRSEMNVSTLELGDSALYLCASSLSGGQTQPQHFGDGTRLSIL.

J is TRBJ1-1 and V is TRBV5-1; tentatively, D is TRBD1 (6 bases). The germline V gene has CDR1 SGHRS and CDR2 YFSETQ. V was trimmed by 0 bases and J by 4 bases, leaving 10 bases between them. This CDR3 has 14 amino acids. The CDR3 loop is CASSLAAGATEAFF. The CDR3 region has the DNA TGCGCCAGCAGCTTGGCCGCAGGGGCCACTGAAGCTTTCTTT. The full variable domain, completed using reference TRBV5-1 and TRBJ1-1, is KAGVTQTPRYLIKTRGQQVTLSCSPISGHRSVSWYQQTPGQGLQFLFEYFSETQRNKGNFPGRFSGRQFSNSRSEMNVSTLELGDSALYLCASSLAAGATEAFFGQGTRLTVV.

The rearrangement joins TRBV5-6 to TRBJ1-6, with D perhaps TRBD1 (6 bases). The CDR3 sequence is 16 residues long. The V end was cut by 0 bases, the J end by 3 bases, with 10 bases between. The germline CDR1 and CDR2 sequences are SGHDT and YYEEEE. CDR3 residues: CASSLGPRGYNSPLHF. The CDR3 nucleotides are TGTGCCAGCAGCTTGGGGCCCAGGGGCTATAATTCACCCCTCCACTTT.

This clone was counted once. V gene TRBV19 combines with J gene TRBJ1-4; D remains unclear. Germline loops: CDR1 LNHDA, CDR2 SQIVND (reference sequence). The CDR3 loop spans 13 amino acids. V was clipped by 5 bases and J by 8 bases, with 12 bases between them. The chain's CDR3 is CASSFRGWEKLFF. The CDR3 DNA reads as TGTGCCAGTAGTTTCCGGGGTTGGGAAAAACTGTTTTTT.

Only a few counts were recorded for this clone. This chain joins TRBV18 and TRBJ1-5; 7 positions match TRBD1. This CDR3 has 14 residues. Germline V lookup: CDR1 KGHSH, CDR2 LQKENI. V lost 2 bases to trimming and J lost 4 bases; unmatched junction nucleotides: 2. CDR3 residues: CASSPKGANQPQHF. The CDR3, as DNA: TGTGCCAGCTCACCAAAGGGGGCAAATCAGCCCCAGCATTTT.

The rearrangement links TRBV7-8 to TRBJ2-3, with 7 bases identical to TRBD2. Trimming cost V 5 bases and J 0 bases; bases outside gene matches: 8. Germline CDR1 SGHVS, CDR2 FQNEAQ. CDR3 length: 16 residues. The CDR3 sequence: CASSPVGTISTDTQYF. The CDR3 coding sequence is TGTGCCAGCAGCCCAGTCGGGACTATAAGCACAGATACGCAGTATTTT.

The CDR3 DNA reads TGCGCCAGCAGCCACCGTCTAGCGGGTGGCACAGATACGCAGTATTTT. The encoded protein is CASSHRLAGGTDTQYF. This rearrangement joins TRBV4-3 to TRBJ2-3, with 8 nucleotides matching TRBD2. J gave up 1 base and V 3 bases, and 6 bases lay outside the gene matches. CDR1 and CDR2 from the germline V gene are LGHNA and YSLEER. The CDR3 runs 16 residues.

This clone came up a few times. V gene TRBV11-3 combines with J gene TRBJ2-7; 10 bases match TRBD2. Germline CDR1 reads SGHNT; CDR2 reads YENEEA. The junction had 3 bases not matched to a gene; V was cut back by 3 bases and J by 4 bases. The CDR3 runs 14 residues. The CDR3 reads CASSFSSGSYEQYF. The CDR3, as DNA: TGTGCCAGCAGCTTTTCTAGCGGGAGTTACGAGCAGTACTTC.

The gene calls are TRBV5-4 and TRBJ2-7; 8 positions agree with TRBD2. With 4 bases clipped from V and 3 bases from J, the junction kept 9 bases outside the gene matches. CDR3 length equals 15 residues. From germline, CDR1 is SGHNT and CDR2 YYREEE (reference sequence). CDR3 region: CASSVSGRLHYEQYF. The CDR3 DNA sequence: TGTGCCAGCAGCGTCAGCGGGAGATTGCACTACGAGCAGTACTTC.

The chain links TRBV30 to TRBJ1-5, with unresolved D. This CDR3 region has 14 residues. The V gene's germline CDR1 is GTSNPN and CDR2 SVGIG (reference sequence). Trimming shortened V by 2 bases and J by 4 bases, and 12 bases separated the two germline ends. CDR3 DNA: TGTGCCTGGAGTACGGGGATGGGGAATCAGCCCCAGCATTTT. It specifies CAWSTGMGNQPQHF.

The chain combines TRBV28 with TRBJ2-5; TRBD2 is a possible D gene (5 bases). CDR1 and CDR2 (germline): MDHEN, SYDVKM. This CDR3 is 14 amino acids long. Trimming left V 3 bases short and J 7 bases short, with 15 bases between. CDR3 region: CASSFGVRLGTQYF. In DNA, the CDR3 is TGTGCCAGCAGTTTCGGGGTCCGTTTGGGGACCCAGTACTTC.

V gene TRBV6-1 combines with J gene TRBJ2-4; 8 nucleotides agree with TRBD2. The V gene end was trimmed by 6 bases and the J gene end by 6 bases; junction bases not matched to a gene: 4. Germline CDR1 is MNHNS and CDR2 is SASEGT. The CDR3 is 13 amino acids. The CDR3 bases are TGTGCCAGCAGGGGACTAGTCGGAAACATTCAGTACTTC. Protein: CASRGLVGNIQYF.

This clone was found once. The genes are TRBV4-1 and TRBJ1-5; a weak D match, TRBD1 (6 bases). Trimming removed 6 bases at V and 2 bases at J, with 11 bases between. This CDR3 is 14 amino acids long. Germline values: CDR1 MGHRA, CDR2 YSYEKL. CDR3 DNA: TGCGCCAGCAGACCTAGACAGGGCAATCAGCCCCAGCATTTT. Protein product: CASRPRQGNQPQHF.

The CDR3 region has the DNA TGTGCCAGCAGTGACCGGACAGCCTACAATGAGCAGTTCTTC. Translation: CASSDRTAYNEQFF. The chain carries TRBV2 and TRBJ2-1; TRBD1 is a possible D gene (6 bases). The CDR3 has 14 residues. Deletions cut 3 bases from V and 2 bases from J, with 8 bases between. Germline CDR1 SNHLY, CDR2 FYNNEI.